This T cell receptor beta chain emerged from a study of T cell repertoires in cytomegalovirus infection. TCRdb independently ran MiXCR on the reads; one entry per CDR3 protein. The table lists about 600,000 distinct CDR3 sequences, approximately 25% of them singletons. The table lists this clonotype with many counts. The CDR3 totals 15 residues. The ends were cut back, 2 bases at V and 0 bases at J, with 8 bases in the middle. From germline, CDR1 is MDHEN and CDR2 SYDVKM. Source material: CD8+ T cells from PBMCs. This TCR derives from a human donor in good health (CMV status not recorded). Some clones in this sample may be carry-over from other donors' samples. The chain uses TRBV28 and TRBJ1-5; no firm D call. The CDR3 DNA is TGTGCCAGCAGTTTAGATCAGTATAGCAATCAGCCCCAGCATTTT. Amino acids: CASSLDQYSNQPQHF.